This is a list of T cell receptor beta chains from one sample in a study of long-term antiretroviral therapy in people with HIV. TCRdb's copy holds only in-frame clones and misses some; the assay was immunoSEQ multiplex PCR. In the table there are about 21,000 clones, less than 85% of which are singletons. The sequenced sample was unsorted PBMCs, obtained at the start of antiretroviral therapy. These receptors all stem from a man aged 50-59 years with HIV. CDR3s include the opening cysteine and the closing phenylalanine or tryptophan. Fields, in order: D gene, clone size, J gene, V gene, CDR3 protein, CDR3 DNA. A D gene is named only where the DNA matches it firmly. Size is omitted from some rows. Given values are once, few, many or a class for expanded clones.

-,-,TRBJ2-2,TRBV28,CATQDGSNTGELFF,TGTGCCACCCAGGACGGTTCGAACACCGGGGAGCTGTTTTTT
-,-,TRBJ1-5,TRBV7-9,CASSPTGRSNQPQHF,TGTGCCAGCAGCCCGACAGGAAGAAGCAATCAGCCCCAGCATTTT
TRBD2,-,TRBJ2-1,TRBV19,CASSSQAGDYNEQFF,TGTGCCAGTAGTTCACAAGCGGGAGACTACAATGAGCAGTTCTTC
-,once,TRBJ2-7,TRBV6-1,CASSEEVGSSYEQYF,TGTGCCAGCAGTGAGGAGGTCGGTAGCTCCTACGAGCAGTACTTC
TRBD1,-,TRBJ2-5,TRBV7-8,CASSPGQRETQYF,TGTGCCAGCAGCCCGGGACAGCGAGAGACCCAGTACTTC
-,-,TRBJ1-4,TRBV2,CASSERVRLGRKLFF,TGTGCCAGCAGTGAACGGGTCCGGCTGGGGCGGAAACTGTTTTTT
TRBD1,-,TRBJ2-1,TRBV5-6,CASSTIRDRWSSYNEQFF,TGTGCCAGCAGCACTATCCGGGACAGGTGGAGCTCCTACAATGAGCAGTTCTTC
-,few,TRBJ1-5,TRBV6-6,CASSYSLNQPQHF,TGTGCCAGCAGTTACTCCCTCAATCAGCCCCAGCATTTT
TRBD2,once,TRBJ2-7,TRBV18,CASSPGLAVYEQYF,TGTGCCAGCTCACCAGGACTAGCTGTCTACGAGCAGTACTTC
-,-,TRBJ2-7,TRBV28,CASSKGGVPYGLREQYF,TGTGCCAGCAGCAAAGGGGGTGTACCTTATGGACTACGCGAGCAGTACTTC
TRBD1,-,TRBJ1-2,TRBV28,CASSPTGTGKYGYTF,TGTGCCAGCAGTCCTACCGGGACAGGGAAGTATGGCTACACCTTC
TRBD1,-,TRBJ1-2,TRBV6-4,CASSDSSADRVGGYTF,TGTGCCAGCAGTGACTCGAGCGCGGACAGGGTGGGCGGCTACACCTTC
-,-,TRBJ2-4,TRBV28,CASSFIMDGAGELAKNIQYF,TGTGCCAGCAGTTTCATTATGGATGGGGCAGGCGAACTAGCCAAAAACATTCAGTACTTC
-,-,TRBJ1-4,TRBV6-1,CASSEIGRQGTEKLFF,TGTGCCAGCAGTGAAATAGGACGGCAGGGTACTGAAAAACTGTTTTTT
-,-,TRBJ2-2,TRBV10-2,CASSRDIPTGELFF,TGCGCCAGCAGTCGCGACATCCCCACCGGGGAGCTGTTTTTT
TRBD1,-,TRBJ1-5,TRBV19,CASSIRPSGGGQPQHF,TGTGCCAGTAGTATAAGACCGTCAGGGGGCGGACAGCCCCAGCATTTT
TRBD1,few,TRBJ2-7,TRBV27,CASSLPGQGIYEQYF,TGTGCCAGCAGTTTACCGGGACAGGGCATCTACGAGCAGTACTTC
-,-,TRBJ2-1,TRBV12-2,CASRLVTESSYNEQFF,TGTGCAAGTCGCTTAGTGACGGAGAGCTCCTACAATGAGCAGTTCTTC
-,few,TRBJ2-7,TRBV19,CASSIGSNPSYEQYF,TGTGCCAGTAGTATAGGCAGTAATCCTTCCTACGAGCAGTACTTC
-,-,TRBJ2-5,TRBV6-5,CASGWTRQETQYF,TGTGCCAGCGGTTGGACACGACAAGAGACCCAGTACTTC
-,-,TRBJ2-4,TRBV7-9,CASSLQATLAKNIQYF,TGTGCCAGCAGCTTACAGGCCACCCTAGCCAAAAACATTCAGTACTTC
-,once,TRBJ1-3,TRBV2,CASSLEGGRGNTIYF,TGTGCCAGCAGCCTTGAAGGGGGAAGGGGAAACACCATATATTTT
TRBD1,-,TRBJ2-7,TRBV11-3,CASSRTGGRLSYEQYF,TGTGCCAGCAGCAGGACAGGGGGTCGCCTCTCCTACGAGCAGTACTTC
TRBD1,-,TRBJ1-1,TRBV11-2,CASSLRGTGNTEAFF,TGTGCCAGCAGCCTCCGAGGGACAGGGAACACTGAAGCTTTCTTT
TRBD2,-,TRBJ2-7,TRBV19,CASPGGTRPYEQYF,TGTGCCAGTCCGGGGGGGACTAGGCCCTACGAGCAGTACTTC
-,-,TRBJ2-7,TRBV18,CASSPLREYEQYF,TGTGCCAGCTCACCACTTAGGGAATACGAGCAGTACTTC
TRBD1,-,TRBJ1-4,TRBV19,CASSIQGADEKLFF,TGTGCCAGTAGTATCCAGGGGGCGGATGAAAAACTGTTTTTT
-,-,TRBJ1-4,TRBV7-9,CASSPITGVNEKLFF,TGTGCCAGCAGCCCAATCACCGGTGTCAATGAAAAACTGTTTTTT
TRBD2,-,TRBJ2-3,TRBV6-1,CASSARRSGRASDTQYF,TGTGCCAGCAGTGCCCGGCGGAGCGGGAGGGCCTCGGATACGCAGTATTTT